This T cell receptor (beta chain) derives from a study of shared clonotypes between healthy human individuals (dated by TCRdb to the early 2020s). Regarding the study in general: The cohort included a few men and a couple of women between 18 and 49 years of age. For each donor, CD4 naive and CD4 memory were each run on three plates, CD8 naive on two plates, and CD8 memory on one plate. Blood TCR repertoires of five healthy adults were deeply sequenced to estimate repertoire size and the extent of clonotype sharing between individuals. Different laboratories and diverse techniques were used to prepare libraries and sequence TCR repertoires, to increase sequencing depth and limit assay-specific biases. Leukapheresis yielded between about 0.94 and 9.5 billion PBMCs per donor. The full study reports these points: Larger estimated clonotype richness was generally found for naive subsets than for memory subsets. Incomplete sequencing was indicated by rarefaction of sorted-subset datasets, despite the large sequencing depth. When a handful of donors were compared, the shared fraction of clonotypes was 5% to 6.5% for naive CD4, 3.5% to 4% for naive CD8, 2.3% for memory CD4, and less than 0.45% for memory CD8. Only blood was sampled, and tissue TCR repertoires likely differ from those in blood. Clonotypes shared by all four sorted-subset donors showed higher generation probabilities than non-shared clonotypes. Pairwise subsampling led to the expectation that sequencing depth would affect the degree of clonotype sharing among donors. The genetic and exposure-history diversity represented was limited by the small number of donors.

Using the deep immunoSEQ assay, TCR CDR3 regions were amplified from genomic DNA by multiplex PCR. Extracted genomic DNA from each cell subset was distributed evenly across all wells of several immunoSEQ 96-well plates, and each plate was treated as a replicate. For sorted subsets, approximately 190 ng genomic DNA, equal to approximately 30,000 T cell genomes, was loaded into each replicate PCR. The purified libraries were quantified using a Qubit 3.0 fluorometer, sized with a Bioanalyzer 2100, and then quantified again using the KAPA Library Quantification kit. Every immunoSEQ 96-well plate was sequenced on a dedicated single-read 150-cycle Illumina NextSeq 550 flow cell. In the source study's methods: The immunoSEQ output contained only junctional sequences without quality scores, so filtering could not match that applied to full-length reads. Sequences were annotated with PyIR, a Python wrapper for IgBLAST v1.9, using IMGT germline references to assign V/J genes and CDR3. Reads were filtered out if the reads had weak V/J assignments (E-value above 1e-6), no CDR3, stop codons, out-of-frame junctions, or ambiguous translated residues. V3J clonotypes were defined as sequences sharing the same inferred V gene, J gene, and CDR3 amino acid sequence. To compute the percentage overlap between repertoires, the number of shared unique clonotypes was divided by the size of the smaller repertoire. Three approaches were used to assess repertoire richness: RTK rarefaction, the Chao1 estimator, and Recon v2.1 estimates of unobserved clonotypes. Generation probabilities for all TCRbeta clonotypes obtained by the gDNA method from four donors were computed using OLGA. TCRdb took over this immuneACCESS table, retaining in-frame rearrangements with V and J assigned. Such tables are incomplete; in checked studies, under half of the missing clones stem from an unresolved V gene, and the remainder is unexplained. Clonal size and the V and J genes are those of that table, whereas D and trimming came from the DNA. This sample lists about 2 million clones; about 95% were detected once. 1% to 1.5% of the sample comes from the top ten.

The germline V gene yields MDHEN for CDR1 and SYDVKM for CDR2. Deletion took 3 bases off V and 5 bases off J, with a span of 13 bases between the germline ends. The CDR3 numbers 15 residues from cysteine through phenylalanine. The sequence is cut down to CDR3 DNA, 45 bases in frame from base 1. This clone was detected only once. Its cognate antigen has yet to be identified. The input lacks base qualities; no much larger clone sits a single base away. Other DNA sequences in the sample encode the same CDR3. CD8 naive samples were obtained by positive selection for CCR7 among CD45RO-negative cells, yielding a CD45RA+CCR7+ population from which TemRA cells were excluded. The donors were healthy, HIV-negative adults who had no recently reported acute infections or vaccinations. Every donor was a Caucasian adult living in Nashville, Tennessee, USA. Blood was obtained by leukapheresis, after which PBMCs were separated by Ficoll-Histopaque density gradient centrifugation and cryopreserved in liquid nitrogen vapor phase. Analytical flow cytometry was used to check the purity and quantity of each magnetically sorted T cell population. Genomic DNA was isolated from every sorted fraction and measured by UV absorbance on a Nanodrop 2000c.

Sequencing input: naive CD8+ T cells sorted from blood. The intended sense of this specimen's cell subset or site label: CD45RA+CCR7+. The receptor comes from a man in his late teens or twenties in good health. This sequence uses TRBV28 and TRBJ2-2, with the D gene too uncertain to name. The nucleotides read TGTGCCAGCAGTTTTATGGCAGGTGGTACCGGGGAGCTGTTTTTT. It translates to CASSFMAGGTGELFF.